This T cell receptor (beta chain) derives from a study of T cells in Graves' hyperthyroidism and ophthalmopathy. RNA transcripts yielded amplified TCR beta CDR3 regions. HTBI primers were the set used in a first-round RT-PCR of the TCR CDR3. TCRdb independently ran MiXCR on the multiplex PCR reads; one entry per CDR3 protein. The repertoire includes 500,000 to 600,000 distinct CDR3 sequences, around 15% of them detected once, and 15% to 20% sits in the top ten. This clonotype was counted at least ten times. V lost 7 bases and J lost 5, with 21 bases in between. CDR3 size: 15 residues. Germline V gene sequence: CDR1 MDHEN, CDR2 SYDVKM.

V is TRBV28 and J is TRBJ2-7, with D perhaps given as TRBD1 or TRBD2 (6 bases each). Sequenced: blood. The receptor was derived from a woman younger than 35 with Graves' hyperthyroidism. The CDR3 reads CASKTQGREGHEQYF. DNA for the CDR3: TGTGCCAGCAAAACCCAGGGGCGGGAAGGCCACGAGCAGTACTTC.